The next 11 T cell receptor beta chains were all read from a single sample in a study of early T cells in non-severe SARS-CoV-2 infection. A single record per CDR3 protein comes from TCRdb applying MiXCR to the 5' RACE reads. The table lists around 82,000 distinct CDR3 sequences, approximately 10% of them singletons. The sequenced material came from whole blood. The origin of the receptors is an adult who was a healthcare worker with PCR-confirmed SARS-CoV-2 infection or an uninfected control (not recorded which).

This clonotype was detected many times. V is TRBV15 and J is TRBJ2-2; no clear D. The CDR3 is 14 residues long. Germline CDR1 LNHNV, CDR2 YYDKDF (reference sequence). Deletions cut 3 bases from V and 2 bases from J, with 7 bases between. CDR3 in DNA: TGTGCCACCAGCAGTGCTTATAACACCGGGGAGCTGTTTTTT. Translated: CATSSAYNTGELFF.

This chain links TRBV15 with TRBJ2-3; D gene uncertain. V was cut by 5 bases and J by 4 bases, with 19 bases left in between. This CDR3 region has 16 residues. Germline V gene lookup returns CDR1 LNHNV and CDR2 YYDKDF (reference sequence). CDR3 residues: CATSRIPVGIPDTQYF. CDR3 nucleotide sequence: TGTGCCACCAGCCGCATACCCGTGGGGATCCCAGATACGCAGTATTTT.

In its sample, this clonotype was seen many times. CDR3 sequence (DNA): TGTGCCAGCAGCTCCCGGACAGGGGGCGGCTACACCTTC. This encodes CASSSRTGGGYTF. This chain links TRBV7-2 with TRBJ1-2; 11 nucleotides line up with TRBD1. This CDR3 comprises 13 residues. Germline trimming cut 4 bases from V and 8 bases from J; bases unmatched to any gene: 3. Germline values: CDR1 SGHTA, CDR2 FQGNSA.

This clonotype has ten or more counts. The J gene is TRBJ2-1, the V gene TRBV20-1; 7 bases are a match to TRBD1. Looked up from germline, CDR1 is DFQATT and CDR2 is SNEGSKA (reference sequence). The CDR3 loop spans 15 amino acids. Germline trimming cut 0 bases from V and 9 bases from J; bases unmatched to any gene: 11. The CDR3 sequence is CSARDLQGVVGEQFF. Here the CDR3 DNA reads TGCAGTGCTAGAGATCTGCAGGGGGTCGTCGGTGAGCAGTTCTTC.

This clonotype is labeled medium-sized (0.01 to 0.1%). The chain recombines TRBV27 with TRBJ2-3; a weak D match, TRBD1 (5 bases). The CDR3 covers 13 residues. The V end lost 6 bases, the J end lost 6 bases, and 13 bases lay between the germline ends. Germline CDR1 reads MNHEY; CDR2 reads SMNVEV (reference sequence). CDR3 in DNA: TGTGCCAGCAGCCTACAGGCGGTGGATACGCAGTATTTT. Protein sequence: CASSLQAVDTQYF.

This clonotype was seen many times. The rearrangement joins TRBV29-1 to TRBJ2-7; D is uncertain. Germline CDR1 reads SQVTM; CDR2 reads ANQGSEA. This CDR3 has 12 residues. Trimming pared 4 bases from V and 0 bases from J, leaving 7 bases between. The CDR3 spells CSVVGNSYEQYF. CDR3 in DNA: TGCAGCGTTGTAGGTAACTCCTACGAGCAGTACTTC.

This chain links TRBV19 with TRBJ1-5; 9 bases are shared with TRBD1. CDR1 LNHDA and CDR2 SQIVND come from the germline V gene (reference sequence). The CDR3 covers 17 residues. J was trimmed by 3 bases and V by 3 bases; bases with no gene match: 9. As DNA, the CDR3 is TGTGCCAGTAGTATTCCCCGGGACAGGGTGTACAATCAGCCCCAGCATTTT. Residues: CASSIPRDRVYNQPQHF.

V is TRBV5-1 and J is TRBJ2-3; TRBD1 aligns across 9 bases. The CDR3 has 16 amino acids. CDR1 and CDR2 from the germline V gene are SGHRS and YFSETQ. The J segment lost 2 bases and the V segment lost 0 bases, leaving 4 bases of the junction unmatched. This chain's CDR3 is CASSLGYRGLTDTQYF. The CDR3 bases are TGCGCCAGCAGCTTGGGGTACAGGGGGCTCACAGATACGCAGTATTTT.

Concerning this clonotype: A much larger clone is a single base away; this may be a read error. This chain links TRBV13 with TRBJ2-3; 9 bases agree with TRBD1. In germline, CDR1 is PRHDT, CDR2 FYEKMQ (reference sequence). CDR3 size: 15 residues. The V and J ends lost 1 base and 5 bases, in that order; junction bases with no gene match: 4. CDR3: CASSLATGGLDTQYF. Written as DNA, the CDR3 is TGTGCCAGCAGCTTAGCCACAGGGGGCTTAGATACGCAGTATTTT. Full variable domain (missing parts from reference TRBV13 and TRBJ2-3): AAGVIQSPRHLIKEKRETATLKCYPIPRHDTVYWYQQGPGQDPQFLISFYEKMQSDKGSIPDRFSAQQFSDYHSELNMSSLELGDSALYFCASSLATGGLDTQYFGPGTRLTVL.

With respect to this clonotype: Its ends do not fully match the called genes, so a read error is possible. The V gene is TRBV12-3 or TRBV12-4, the J gene TRBJ2-1; no clear D. This CDR3 has 15 residues. The CDR3 region has the DNA TGTGTCAGCGCCGGGTATACGCTCGGCTACAATGAGCAGTTCTTC. Protein sequence: CVSAGYTLGYNEQFF.

The rearrangement uses TRBV5-5 and TRBJ1-2; weak D call: TRBD1 (5 bases). This CDR3 spans 16 amino acids. Germline V CDR1 and CDR2: SGHKS, YYEKEE (reference sequence). V gave up 0 bases and J gave up 7 bases, with 19 bases separating them. The CDR3 protein is CASSLDFGAGPPGYTF. The CDR3 DNA reads as TGTGCCAGCAGCTTGGATTTCGGGGCGGGTCCGCCTGGCTACACCTTC.